The present entry profiles one T cell receptor beta chain with its context. Its specificity is unknown. CDR1 SGHRS and CDR2 YFSETQ come from the germline V gene. J was trimmed by 5 bases and V by 4 bases; bases with no gene match: 5. This CDR3 contains 15 residues. Under the authors' procedure: Owing to the provision of junction-only sequences devoid of quality scores by immunoSEQ, filtering differed. TCRdb's copy holds only in-frame clones and misses some; the assay was immunoSEQ multiplex PCR. The V and J calls and clone size were taken over from that table, and D and trimming were inferred from the DNA. This repertoire shows fewer than 1.4 million clones, 70% to 80% found once; its top ten account for under 0.8%. These data are taken from a study of shared clonotypes between healthy human individuals. Study overall: A few men and a couple of women, aged 18 to 49, were donors. Study-wide results and limits: Rarefaction revealed incomplete sorted-subset sequencing despite large depth.

CD4+ cells underwent separation, giving CD45RA+ naive and CD45RA-negative memory subsets. This clonotype originated in a man aged 18 to 29 in good health. Some clones in this sample may be carry-over from other donors' samples. Sequenced material: memory CD4+ T cells from PBMCs. The subset is: CD45RA-negative fraction. The chain links TRBV5-1 to TRBJ2-2; 10 nucleotides align to TRBD2. The CDR3, as DNA: TGCGCCAGCAGCCCAACTAGCGGGACTACCGGGGAGCTGTTTTTT. Protein product: CASSPTSGTTGELFF.